The clone carrying this TCR beta chain has more than one count but fewer than ten. In germline, CDR1 is SNHLY, CDR2 FYNNEI. V lost 5 bases and J lost 1; bases outside the gene matches: 3. The CDR3 has 14 amino acids. This sample is part of a study of spatial heterogeneity in lung cancer. The time point was: sample taken at primary tumor resection. Tumor, nontumor lung or frozen PBMC supplied whole RNA, sequenced without sorting. A total of roughly 72 untreated early-stage non-small cell lung cancer patients served as donors. Each CDR3 protein gets one entry after TCRdb re-called the 5' RACE reads with MiXCR. The sample shows around 92,000 distinct CDR3 sequences, 12% of them seen only once.

The TCR originated in a male donor with early-stage non-small cell lung cancer. V usage is TRBV2 and J usage is TRBJ1-2; 8 nucleotides match TRBD1. Sequences were derived from PBMCs, sampled at surgery. The CDR3 loop reads CASSRQGNNYGYTF. CDR3 sequence (DNA): TGTGCCAGCAGTAGACAGGGGAATAACTATGGCTACACCTTC.